These T cell receptor beta chains were read from a single sample in a study of T cell responses to AZD1222 COVID-19 vaccine. Data came from immunoSEQ multiplex PCR; TCRdb stores just in-frame clones and leaves some out. The table lists 100,000 to 150,000 clones, approximately 87% of them singletons, with 8.5% to 12% in the top ten. The specimen comprised peripheral blood, sampled on day 0 of AZD1222 vaccination. These receptors were obtained from an adult in good health. The CDR3 runs from the conserved cysteine through the conserved F or W. A D gene is named only where the DNA matches it firmly. The size field is filled for only some rows; it gives once, few, many or a size class.

TRBJ1-2,few,-,TRBV7-8,CASSSDSRGYTF,TGTGCCAGCAGCTCGGACAGCCGTGGCTACACCTTC
TRBJ2-1,-,TRBD2,TRBV19,CASSIDLADYNEQFF,TGTGCCAGTAGTATAGATCTAGCGGACTACAATGAGCAGTTCTTC
TRBJ2-6,-,-,TRBV28,CASSFAGSGANVLTF,TGTGCCAGCAGTTTCGCAGGGAGTGGGGCCAACGTCCTGACTTTC
TRBJ2-7,-,-,TRBV2,CASSPLATGYEQYF,TGTGCCAGCAGTCCCCTGGCCACAGGGTACGAGCAGTACTTC
TRBJ2-7,few,-,TRBV12-3/TRBV12-4,CASSSPGLYEQYF,TGTGCCAGCAGTTCCCCGGGACTCTACGAGCAGTACTTC
TRBJ2-1,-,TRBD1,TRBV5-6,CASSFLHRGSSYNEQFF,TGTGCCAGCAGCTTTTTACACAGGGGAAGCTCCTACAATGAGCAGTTCTTC
TRBJ1-5,-,-,TRBV4-1,CASSQGGRGNQPQHF,TGCGCCAGCAGCCAAGGCGGCAGGGGCAATCAGCCCCAGCATTTT
TRBJ2-7,-,-,TRBV30,CAWSGVGSYEQYF,TGTGCCTGGAGTGGCGTAGGGTCCTACGAGCAGTACTTC
TRBJ2-3,few,TRBD1,TRBV7-2,CASSLGQRAADTQYF,TGTGCCAGCAGCTTGGGACAGAGAGCAGCAGATACGCAGTATTTT
TRBJ1-1,-,-,TRBV19,CASSFGGEAFF,TGTGCCAGTAGCTTCGGGGGTGAAGCTTTCTTT
TRBJ1-2,-,-,TRBV28,CASSFRGNGYTF,TGTGCCAGCAGTTTTCGAGGGAATGGCTACACCTTC
TRBJ2-5,-,-,TRBV9,CASSPSGAETQYF,TGTGCCAGCAGCCCTTCGGGGGCCGAGACCCAGTACTTC
TRBJ1-1,-,-,TRBV27,CASSLKGGIMYTEAFF,TGTGCCAGCAGTTTAAAGGGTGGAATAATGTACACTGAAGCTTTCTTT
TRBJ1-2,-,-,TRBV30,CAWRRGGYTF,TGTGCCTGGAGAAGGGGTGGCTACACCTTC
TRBJ2-3,-,TRBD1,TRBV6-5,CASGQGWADTQYF,TGTGCCAGCGGACAGGGGTGGGCAGATACGCAGTATTTT
TRBJ2-2,few,TRBD1,TRBV5-6,CASSWGQGVTGELFF,TGTGCCAGCAGCTGGGGACAGGGGGTCACCGGGGAGCTGTTTTTT
TRBJ2-3,-,TRBD2,TRBV5-1,CASSNSLTSGTSTDTQYF,TGCGCCAGCAGCAATTCCCTCACTAGCGGAACTAGCACAGATACGCAGTATTTT
TRBJ2-1,-,TRBD2,TRBV27,CASSPGLAGGPHEQFF,TGTGCCAGCAGTCCGGGACTAGCGGGAGGGCCACATGAGCAGTTCTTC
TRBJ2-1,-,TRBD2,TRBV28,CASWASGYYNEQFF,TGTGCCAGCTGGGCTAGCGGGTATTACAATGAGCAGTTCTTC
TRBJ2-5,-,-,TRBV30,CAWRVGQETQYF,TGTGCCTGGAGAGTTGGTCAAGAGACCCAGTACTTC
TRBJ1-5,-,-,TRBV2,CASSERGSFQPQHF,TGTGCCAGCAGTGAGCGAGGGTCATTTCAGCCCCAGCATTTT
TRBJ1-2,-,-,TRBV6-4,CASSESGANYGYTF,TGTGCCAGCAGTGAGTCAGGGGCCAACTATGGCTACACCTTC
TRBJ2-1,-,-,TRBV5-8,CASSLAREQFF,TGTGCCAGCAGCTTGGCTCGGGAGCAGTTCTTC
TRBJ1-2,-,TRBD1,TRBV30,CAWSLGQGATGYTF,TGTGCCTGGAGTCTTGGACAGGGGGCAACTGGCTACACCTTC
TRBJ2-3,-,TRBD2,TRBV11-2,CASSPLGRGVPDTQYF,TGTGCCAGCAGCCCCCTGGGGCGGGGGGTCCCAGATACGCAGTATTTT
TRBJ2-1,-,TRBD2,TRBV7-3,CASRYRAGGSNEQFF,TGTGCCAGCAGATACCGGGCGGGAGGTTCCAATGAGCAGTTCTTC
TRBJ2-1,-,-,TRBV9,CASSPTGNNEQFF,TGTGCCAGCAGCCCAACAGGGAATAATGAGCAGTTCTTC
TRBJ2-1,-,TRBD2,TRBV6-2/TRBV6-3,CASSYPTSGSTFDEQFF,TGTGCCAGCAGTTACCCGACTAGCGGGAGTACCTTCGATGAGCAGTTCTTC
TRBJ2-2,-,TRBD2,TRBV19,CASSPQTSWAGELFF,TGTGCCAGTAGTCCACAGACTAGCTGGGCCGGGGAGCTGTTTTTT
TRBJ1-1,-,-,TRBV7-9,CASSWGDTEAFF,TGTGCCAGCAGCTGGGGGGACACTGAAGCTTTCTTT
TRBJ1-2,-,TRBD1,TRBV10-3,CAIQGDRDGGGYTF,TGTGCCATCCAGGGGGACAGGGACGGGGGAGGCTACACCTTC
TRBJ2-7,-,-,TRBV6-5,CASITTRGRYEQYF,TGTGCCAGCATTACGACGAGAGGGCGATACGAGCAGTACTTC
TRBJ2-1,-,-,TRBV27,CASSFRTGHSYNEQFF,TGTGCCAGCAGTTTTCGAACAGGGCATAGTTACAATGAGCAGTTCTTC
TRBJ1-3,-,-,TRBV7-9,CASSPGLSGNTIYF,TGTGCCAGCAGCCCCGGACTCTCTGGAAACACCATATATTTT
TRBJ2-7,once,-,TRBV2,CASSEVGGSYEQYF,TGTGCCAGCAGTGAAGTCGGGGGCTCCTACGAGCAGTACTTC
TRBJ1-5,-,TRBD1,TRBV6-2/TRBV6-3,CASSYEVGQGNQPQHF,TGTGCCAGCAGTTACGAGGTGGGACAGGGCAATCAGCCCCAGCATTTT
TRBJ1-2,-,-,TRBV19,CASSIQTANYGYTF,TGTGCCAGTAGTATACAGACAGCGAACTATGGCTACACCTTC
TRBJ1-2,-,TRBD1,TRBV5-1,CASSLQGAGGYTF,TGCGCCAGCAGCTTACAGGGGGCCGGGGGCTACACCTTC
TRBJ1-5,-,TRBD1,TRBV28,CASSRTGSNQPQHF,TGTGCCAGCAGTAGGACAGGGAGCAATCAGCCCCAGCATTTT
TRBJ2-3,-,-,TRBV9,CASSGTVSGTDTQYF,TGTGCCAGCAGCGGGACAGTCAGCGGGACAGATACGCAGTATTTT
TRBJ1-3,-,TRBD1,TRBV9,CASSLEGQGNTIYF,TGTGCCAGCAGCCTAGAGGGACAGGGAAACACCATATATTTT
TRBJ2-1,-,TRBD1,TRBV24-1,CAIPRDRSYNEQFF,TGTGCCATTCCCCGGGACAGATCCTACAATGAGCAGTTCTTC
TRBJ2-2,-,-,TRBV20-1,CSASPENTGELFF,TGCAGTGCTAGTCCGGAGAACACCGGGGAGCTGTTTTTT
TRBJ2-7,-,-,TRBV20-1,CSASLGSGSYEQYF,TGCAGTGCTAGTCTGGGCAGCGGGTCCTACGAGCAGTACTTC
TRBJ2-7,few,TRBD1,TRBV7-3,CASSQGTGGRDEQYF,TGTGCCAGCAGCCAAGGGACAGGGGGCCGGGACGAGCAGTACTTC
TRBJ2-5,few,-,TRBV19,CASSIWWDPSQETQYF,TGTGCCAGTAGTATATGGTGGGATCCTAGCCAAGAGACCCAGTACTTC
TRBJ2-1,once,TRBD2,TRBV20-1,CSASGSGGLNEQFF,TGCAGTGCTAGTGGTAGCGGGGGACTTAATGAGCAGTTCTTC
TRBJ2-1,-,-,TRBV28,CASRDWGYNEQFF,TGTGCCAGCAGGGACTGGGGCTACAATGAGCAGTTCTTC
TRBJ2-1,-,-,TRBV9,CASSPGVAAYNEQFF,TGTGCCAGCAGCCCCGGGGTAGCGGCTTACAATGAGCAGTTCTTC
TRBJ1-1,-,-,TRBV30,CAWSVTGGTEAFF,TGTGCCTGGAGTGTTACCGGAGGCACTGAAGCTTTCTTT
TRBJ1-1,-,-,TRBV3-1/TRBV3-2,CASSQEGGNTEAFF,TGTGCCAGCAGCCAAGAGGGGGGGAACACTGAAGCTTTCTTT
TRBJ1-2,-,-,TRBV5-1,CASSLELGTPYGYTF,TGCGCCAGCAGCTTGGAGCTTGGGACACCGTATGGCTACACCTTC
TRBJ1-5,-,TRBD1,TRBV29-1,CSVVGQGDGAQHF,TGCAGCGTCGTCGGGCAGGGGGACGGGGCCCAGCATTTT